This paragraph covers one TCR beta chain sequence. This specimen belongs to a study of blood T cell repertoires in COVID-19. Study details: Sites across the United States, Italy and Spain contributed samples from acute and convalescent COVID-19.

Original data processing: Reference gene primer amplification gave estimated nucleated cell counts. Repertoires were generated with immunoSEQ multiplex PCR, while TCRdb's copy carries only in-frame clones and drops some. The V and J calls and clone size come from that table; D and trimming were worked out from the DNA. The sample includes just over 300,000 clones, 89% of them seen just once. V lost 4 bases, J lost 4 bases, and 3 bases stayed unmatched. CDR3 length: 13 amino acids. Germline V lookup: CDR1 LGHDT, CDR2 YNNKEL (reference sequence). The chain couples TRBV3-1 (or the pseudogene TRBV3-2) to TRBJ2-5; 7 bases fit TRBD1. This sequence originates from a woman in her twenties or thirties with COVID-19, enrolled during active disease. Sample: peripheral blood. CDR3 residues: CASSPGTVETQYF. CDR3 DNA sequence: TGTGCCAGCAGCCCCGGGACAGTAGAGACCCAGTACTTC.